This T cell receptor (beta chain) came from a study of glioma-infiltrating T cells after dendritic cell vaccination. Whole-study context: Autologous tumor lysate was loaded overnight onto monocyte-derived dendritic cells grown 6 to 7 days with IL-4 and GM-CSF.

Study-level findings and limits: The cohort had few patients with full blood and tumor sets. Longer survival after dendritic cell vaccination followed higher pretreatment TIL content.

The PCR used 60 V beta and 13 J beta primers. The assay was immunoSEQ multiplex PCR, and TCRdb's table has in-frame clones only and misses some. Of about 73,000 clones in the sample, more than 65% were seen once. On this clone itself: Its matching antigen is unknown.

The sequences come from blood, collected before dendritic cell vaccination. The clonotype originates from a human donor with glioblastoma.

The CDR3 region has the DNA TGTGCCAGCAGTAGGACTTTAGCCTACGAGCAGTACTTC. This translates into CASSRTLAYEQYF. The chain combines TRBV7-7 with TRBJ2-7, with a possible D match to TRBD2 (5 bases). Germline CDR1 and CDR2: SSHAT and FNYEAQ (reference sequence). CDR3 size: 13 residues. Between the trimmed V and J ends, which lost 6 bases and 2 bases, there was a span of 11 bases.